Listed below are T cell receptor beta chains from one sample, sequenced in a study of cytomegalovirus exposure and HLA in healthy donors. This table comes from immunoSEQ multiplex PCR, and its TCRdb copy is limited to in-frame clones, with some not included. The sample consists of 90,000 or so clones, approximately 85% of them appearing once. The sample was PBMCs. These TCRs come from a man aged 30-40 years in good health and CMV-seropositive. CDR3s include the opening cysteine and the closing phenylalanine or tryptophan. D genes are given only for firm matches. Expanded clones get a size class; other rows say once, few or many, or leave the size out.

D gene	V gene	J gene	clone size	CDR3 DNA	CDR3 protein
-	TRBV7-6	TRBJ1-1	-	TGTGCCAGCAGCTTAGTAATCGACAGGTTGAACACTGAAGCTTTCTTT	CASSLVIDRLNTEAFF
-	TRBV27	TRBJ2-3	-	TGTGCCAGCAGTTTTTGGGGGGGCCCAGGCGCAGATACGCAGTATTTT	CASSFWGGPGADTQYF
-	TRBV6-6	TRBJ2-1	-	TGTGCCAGCAGCCGGACTGGGAATGAGCAGTTCTTC	CASSRTGNEQFF
-	TRBV6-5	TRBJ2-7	-	TGTGCCAGCAGTACGGGGTCGTTATTCGAGCAGTACTTC	CASSTGSLFEQYF
-	TRBV30	TRBJ2-1	-	TGTGCCTGCGAGCGGTACAATGAGCAGTTCTTC	CACERYNEQFF
-	TRBV5-4	TRBJ2-7	-	TGTGCCAGCAGCCCCTCGGAGGGGACCGCCTACGAGCAGTACTTC	CASSPSEGTAYEQYF
TRBD1	TRBV7-2	TRBJ2-7	-	TGTGCCAGCAGTCCTAGACAGGGACCCCTCGAGCAGTACTTC	CASSPRQGPLEQYF
TRBD2	TRBV5-1	TRBJ2-5	-	TGCGCCAGCAGCTTAGGGACTAGCGTCCAAGAGACCCAGTACTTC	CASSLGTSVQETQYF
-	TRBV6-5	TRBJ1-1	few	TGTGCCAGCAGTTTGGACAGCCGTGGGACTGAAGCTTTCTTT	CASSLDSRGTEAFF
TRBD1	TRBV29-1	TRBJ2-3	-	TGCAGCGTCACATTGACAGGGACAGATACGCAGTATTTT	CSVTLTGTDTQYF
-	TRBV7-9	TRBJ2-1	-	TGTGCCAGCAGCTCCCCGCGTCACCAGACTTACAATGAGCAGTTCTTC	CASSSPRHQTYNEQFF
TRBD1	TRBV29-1	TRBJ2-1	-	TGCAGCGTCACACAGGGGTATAATGAGCAGTTCTTC	CSVTQGYNEQFF
-	TRBV9	TRBJ1-4	-	TGTGCCAGCAGCGTAGGGCCTAATGAAAAACTGTTTTTT	CASSVGPNEKLFF
TRBD2	TRBV6-5	TRBJ2-1	-	TGTGCCAGCAGTTGGGGACTAGCGGGAGTCAATGAGCAGTTCTTC	CASSWGLAGVNEQFF
TRBD2	TRBV6-5	TRBJ2-4	-	TGTGCCAGCAGCCCCGGGTTAGCGGGACGTAACATTCAGTACTTC	CASSPGLAGRNIQYF
-	TRBV13	TRBJ2-5	-	TGTGCCAGCGCCGAGGGAGAGACCCAGTACTTC	CASAEGETQYF